This T cell receptor (beta chain) was captured in a study of OX40 agonist ivuxolimab in advanced cancers. Overall study results and limits: Clonal expansion was seen in CD4+ and CD8+ blood T cells by week 6 at 0.1 to 3.0 mg/kg.

By sample fraction, this clone is medium-sized. The antigen is undetermined. Using immunoSEQ multiplex PCR, the repertoire was profiled, and TCRdb retains in-frame clones only, with some absent. The sample records roughly 19,000 clones, around 80% being singletons. Germline V gene data show CDR1 as MDHEN and CDR2 as SYDVKM. The V and J ends lost 6 bases and 6 bases, in that order; junction bases with no gene match: 1. The CDR3 extends over 11 amino acids. The chain recombines TRBV28 with TRBJ2-7; 8 bases align to TRBD2. Specimen: CD4+ or CD8+ T cells sorted from blood, collected in a trial of the OX40 agonist ivuxolimab. The origin of this receptor is an adult with an advanced solid tumor such as melanoma, head and neck, liver or kidney cancer. CDR3 residues: CASRRGGEQYF. The CDR3 DNA reads as TGTGCCAGCAGACGGGGGGGCGAGCAGTACTTC.